This T cell receptor beta chain came from a study of OX40 agonist ivuxolimab in advanced cancers. Turning to the study itself: Dose-escalation patients were diagnosed with hepatocellular carcinoma, melanoma, renal cell cancer or head and neck cancer. It was permissible to have had prior anti-PD-1, anti-PD-L1 or anti-CTLA-4 therapy, and less than 45% had some. Overall study findings and caveats: The mean number of expanded clones was higher in CD8+ T cells than in CD4+. With doses of 0.1 to 3.0 mg/kg, CD4+ and CD8+ blood T cells had undergone clonal expansion by week 6.

The germline V and J ends were trimmed by 0 bases and 3 bases, with 11 bases remaining between them. Germline CDR1 and CDR2: LGHNA and YSLEER. This CDR3 has 15 amino acids. As for this clone: The target antigen is unknown.

Data came from immunoSEQ multiplex PCR; TCRdb stores just in-frame clones and leaves some out. Among tens of thousands of clones listed, 88% were seen once. The input for sequencing was CD4+ or CD8+ T cells sorted from blood, taken in a trial of the OX40 agonist ivuxolimab. V usage is TRBV4-3 and J usage is TRBJ1-2; D is possibly TRBD1 (5 bases). The sequence was obtained from an adult with an advanced solid tumor such as melanoma, head and neck, liver or kidney cancer. The CDR3 reads CASSQDGRAYYGYTF. Here the CDR3 DNA reads TGCGCCAGCAGCCAAGATGGCAGGGCCTACTATGGCTACACCTTC.